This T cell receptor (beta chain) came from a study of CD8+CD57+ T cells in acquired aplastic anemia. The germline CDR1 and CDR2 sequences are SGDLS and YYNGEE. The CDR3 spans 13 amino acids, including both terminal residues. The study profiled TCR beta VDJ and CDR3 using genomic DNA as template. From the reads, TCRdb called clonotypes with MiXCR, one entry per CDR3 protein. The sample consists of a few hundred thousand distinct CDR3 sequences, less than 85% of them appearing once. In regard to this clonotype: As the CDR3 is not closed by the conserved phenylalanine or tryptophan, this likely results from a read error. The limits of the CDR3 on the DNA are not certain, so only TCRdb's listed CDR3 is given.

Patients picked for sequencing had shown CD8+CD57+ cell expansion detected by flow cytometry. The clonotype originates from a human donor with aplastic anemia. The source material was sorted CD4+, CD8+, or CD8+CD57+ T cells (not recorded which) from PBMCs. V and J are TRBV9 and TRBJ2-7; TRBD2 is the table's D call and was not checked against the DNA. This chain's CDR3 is CASSVGVDFSQEL.